This T cell receptor beta chain was sequenced for a study of shared clonotypes between healthy human individuals (dated by TCRdb to the early 2020s). For the wider study: A couple of women and a few men aged 18 to 49 years were included in the cohort. For each donor, CD4 naive and CD4 memory were each run on three plates, CD8 naive on two plates, and CD8 memory on one plate. To estimate repertoire size and how much clonotype sharing occurs between individuals, the study deeply sequenced the blood TCR repertoires of five healthy adults. Different laboratories and diverse techniques were used to prepare libraries and sequence TCR repertoires, to increase sequencing depth and limit assay-specific biases. Between about 0.9 and 10 billion PBMCs per donor were obtained by leukapheresis.

TCR CDR3 regions were amplified from genomic DNA by multiplex PCR using the deep immunoSEQ assay. Extracted genomic DNA from each cell subset was distributed evenly across all wells of several immunoSEQ 96-well plates, and each plate was treated as a replicate. For sorted subsets, each replicate PCR was loaded with 200 ng genomic DNA, equivalent to approximately 33,000 T cell genomes. The purified libraries were quantified using a Qubit 3.0 fluorometer, sized with a Bioanalyzer 2100, and then quantified again using the KAPA Library Quantification kit. A separate single-read 150-cycle Illumina NextSeq 550 flow cell was used to sequence each immunoSEQ 96-well plate. Concerning the study's data processing: Because only junctional sequences without quality scores were contained in the immunoSEQ output, filtering matching that applied to full-length reads could not be performed. Sequences were annotated with PyIR, a Python wrapper for IgBLAST v1.9, using IMGT germline references to assign V/J genes and CDR3. Reads with weak V/J assignments (E-value above 1e-6), missing CDR3, stop codons, out-of-frame junctions, or ambiguous translated residues were removed. V3J clonotypes were defined as sequences sharing the same inferred V gene, J gene, and CDR3 amino acid sequence. Percentage overlap between repertoires was computed as shared unique clonotypes divided by the size of the smaller repertoire. RTK rarefaction, the Chao1 estimator, and Recon v2.1 estimates of unobserved clonotypes were used to assess repertoire richness. Generation probabilities were computed with OLGA for all TCRbeta clonotypes obtained by the gDNA method from a few donors. The immuneACCESS repertoire file appears here via TCRdb, limited to in-frame rearrangements. These files lack a portion of the clones; in checked studies, under half of the deficit traces to unresolved V genes, and the cause of the others is not known. V and J calls plus clone size are reproduced from that table; the DNA served to infer D and trimming. For this sample the table gives millions of clones, of which 90% to 95% were detected only once. The leading ten clones occupy about 0.13% of the sample.

The germline V gene (reference sequence) supplies CDR1 LNHDA and CDR2 SQIVND. Taken from cysteine to phenylalanine, the CDR3 has 16 residues. Here the CDR3 DNA is all that survives: 48 bases in frame from base 1. Trimming takes 6 bases off V and 0 bases off J; junction bases not matched to a gene: 8. The paper as a whole reports these results and caveats: Compared with non-shared clonotypes, clonotypes shared by all four sorted-subset donors had higher generation probabilities. Pairwise subsampling indicated that sequencing depth was expected to affect the degree of clonotype sharing among donors. Incomplete sequencing was indicated by rarefaction of sorted-subset datasets, despite the large sequencing depth. Sampling was restricted to blood, and TCR repertoires in tissues likely differ from the TCR repertoires found in blood. Because the study included only a small number of donors, the genetic and exposure-history diversity represented was limited. Approximately 4.8% of naive CD4, around 3.6% of naive CD8, around 2.3% of memory CD4, and approximately 0.39% of memory CD8 clonotypes were shared across a few donors. Larger estimated clonotype richness was generally found for naive subsets than for memory subsets.

Healthy HIV-negative adults with no recently reported acute infections or vaccinations were included as donors. Every donor was a Caucasian adult living in Nashville, Tennessee, USA. CD4+ T cells were enriched through magnetic negative selection, after which naive cells were positively selected on CD45RA and the remaining negative fraction served as the memory subset. Blood was collected by leukapheresis, and PBMCs were isolated by Ficoll-Histopaque density gradient centrifugation and then cryopreserved in liquid nitrogen vapor phase. Analytical flow cytometry was used to check the purity and quantity of each magnetically sorted T cell population. Each sorted fraction had its genomic DNA isolated and then quantified by UV absorbance on a Nanodrop 2000c. Concerning this clone: Its specific antigen is unknown. No much larger clone is present one base from it, and per-base qualities are unavailable.

The V and J segments used are TRBV19 and TRBJ1-3; 7 bases in the junction line up with TRBD1. Specimen: naive CD4+ T cells sorted from blood. Reading the label with the study, this specimen's cell subset or site is: CD45RA+ positively selected. The source is a man aged 18 to 29 in good health. The CDR3 reads as follows: CASRPGQLISGNTIYF. The nucleotide sequence is given as TGTGCCAGTAGACCGGGACAGTTAATCTCTGGAAACACCATATATTTT.